The next 24 T cell receptor beta chains were all read from a single sample in a study of blood T cell repertoires in COVID-19. The method was immunoSEQ multiplex PCR; TCRdb's version includes in-frame clones alone and lacks a portion of them. Of approximately 180,000 clones in the sample, roughly 80% were seen once. Sequencing was carried out using peripheral blood. Receptor source: a woman aged 70-85 years with acute or convalescent COVID-19.

The chain is built from TRBV6-5 and TRBJ1-1, with TRBD1 matching over 9 bases. The germline gives CDR1 MNHEY, CDR2 SVGAGI. CDR3 size: 15 residues. V gave up 5 bases and J gave up 11 bases; unmatched junction bases: 15. The CDR3 DNA sequence: TGTGCCAGCAGTAGGTTGGGGACAGGGTCCACTGGGGCTTTCTTT. Its translation: CASSRLGTGSTGAFF.

This chain joins TRBV19 and TRBJ2-1, with 8 bases aligning to TRBD1. The CDR3 has 15 residues. J was trimmed by 7 bases and V by 7 bases; bases with no gene match: 12. Per germline, CDR1 LNHDA and CDR2 SQIVND (reference sequence). This CDR3 is CASMGPQGVLNEQFF. The CDR3 nucleotides are TGTGCCAGTATGGGACCACAGGGGGTCTTGAATGAGCAGTTCTTC.

The chain has TRBV5-6 and TRBJ1-4; the match to TRBD1 covers 8 bases. CDR1 is SGHDT, CDR2 YYEEEE, per germline. The CDR3 contains 15 residues. V lost 4 bases to trimming and J lost 1 base; unmatched junction nucleotides: 3. This CDR3 reads CASSPGQGTNEKLFF. CDR3 coding DNA: TGTGCCAGCAGCCCAGGACAGGGAACTAATGAAAAACTGTTTTTT.

Of note for this clone: This CDR3 is also generated by other DNA sequences in the sample. J is TRBJ1-6 and V is TRBV9, with D perhaps TRBD1 (6 bases). V was cut by 4 bases and J by 1 base, with 9 bases left in between. The V gene's germline CDR1 is SGDLS and CDR2 YYNGEE. CDR3 length equals 15 residues. The DNA of the CDR3 is TGTGCCAGCAGCCTTCAGGGGTCCTATAATTCACCCCTCCACTTT. Protein: CASSLQGSYNSPLHF.

This clone has just one count. The genes are TRBV7-9 and TRBJ1-4; TRBD1 might be the D (6 bases). From germline, CDR1 is SEHNR and CDR2 FQNEAQ (reference sequence). Trimming stripped 0 bases from V and 2 bases from J, with 7 bases between. The length of the CDR3 is 15 residues. The CDR3 bases are TGTGCCAGCAGCTTAGCTCAGGGGACTAATGAAAAACTGTTTTTT. Translation gives CASSLAQGTNEKLFF.

The chain joins TRBV7-2 to TRBJ2-3, with 10 bases lining up with TRBD2. From germline, CDR1 is SGHTA and CDR2 FQGNSA. The CDR3 covers 15 residues. With 3 bases clipped from V and 5 bases from J, the junction kept 5 bases outside the gene matches. CDR3: CASSFSRLAGDTQYF. The CDR3 nucleotides are TGTGCCAGCAGCTTCTCCCGACTAGCGGGAGATACGCAGTATTTT. The complete variable domain, with remaining parts taken from reference TRBV7-2 and TRBJ2-3, reads GAGVSQSPSNKVTEKGKDVELRCDPISGHTALYWYRQSLGQGLEFLIYFQGNSAPDKSGLPSDRFSAERTGGSVSTLTIQRTQQEDSAVYLCASSFSRLAGDTQYFGPGTRLTVL.

Points on this clone: This sample includes further DNA sequences coding for the same CDR3. The rearrangement joins TRBV19 to TRBJ1-1; no reliable D call. The V gene's germline CDR1 is LNHDA and CDR2 SQIVND (reference sequence). The ends were cut back, 3 bases at V and 2 bases at J, with 7 bases in the middle. The CDR3 has 13 amino acids. The CDR3 coding sequence is TGTGCCAGTAGTATCGGGGTCAACACTGAAGCTTTCTTT. It codes for CASSIGVNTEAFF.

This chain connects TRBV19 to TRBJ1-6; no clear D gene. From germline, CDR1 is LNHDA and CDR2 SQIVND (reference sequence). The CDR3 is 13 amino acids. Trimming took 2 bases from V and 8 from J, leaving 7 bases between them. The CDR3, as DNA: TGTGCCAGTAGTATACGCGGGGATTCACCCCTCCACTTT. Its protein is CASSIRGDSPLHF.

The chain has TRBV16 and TRBJ2-7; the match to TRBD1 covers 8 bases. The CDR3 runs 13 residues. Trimming cost V 5 bases and J 7 bases; bases outside gene matches: 7. CDR1 is KGHSY, CDR2 FQNENV, per germline. The CDR3 region has the DNA TGTGCCAGCAGCTATGACAGGGGAGGTGAGCAGTACTTC. It specifies CASSYDRGGEQYF.

CDR3: CASSPRTGYEKLFF. CDR3 sequence (DNA): TGTGCCAGCAGCCCGCGGACAGGGTATGAAAAACTGTTTTTT. This chain uses TRBV11-2 with TRBJ1-4; 8 bases fit TRBD1. The CDR3 has 14 residues. Germline lookup yields CDR1 SGHAT and CDR2 FQNNGV. With 5 bases clipped from V and 6 bases from J, the junction kept 5 bases outside the gene matches.

V usage is TRBV21-1 and J usage is TRBJ1-2; TRBD1, the table's D call, was not compared with the DNA. TRBV21-1 is deemed a pseudogene. There are 14 residues in the CDR3. The CDR3 reads CASSRDRGEGGYTF. The CDR3 nucleotides are TGTGCCAGCAGCAGAGACAGGGGAGAAGGTGGCTACACCTTC.

The chain links TRBV28 to TRBJ1-2, with 9 bases aligning to TRBD1. Trimming took 6 bases from V and 4 from J; bases not matched to a gene: 6. The germline CDR1 and CDR2 sequences are MDHEN and SYDVKM. The CDR3 spans 14 residues. DNA of the CDR3: TGTGCCAGCAGGGGACAGGGATTTGGCTATGGCTACACCTTC. Translating it yields CASRGQGFGYGYTF.

The chain has TRBV7-2 and TRBJ2-3; D gene uncertain. Trimming removed 1 base from V and 3 bases from J, with 5 bases in between. This CDR3 comprises 13 residues. Germline CDR1 SGHTA, CDR2 FQGNSA. The CDR3: CASSLDRTDTQYF. The CDR3 nucleotides are TGTGCCAGCAGCTTAGACCGGACAGATACGCAGTATTTT.

The chain links TRBV7-2 to TRBJ2-1; D is undetermined. V shed 1 base and J shed 0 bases, with 7 bases lying between them. Germline V gene data show CDR1 as SGHTA and CDR2 as FQGNSA. This CDR3 contains 15 residues. This CDR3 is CASSLVTGSYNEQFF. The DNA for the CDR3 is TGTGCCAGCAGCTTAGTAACCGGCTCCTACAATGAGCAGTTCTTC.

This clone occurred once. The chain has TRBV9 and TRBJ1-2; 9 bases are shared with TRBD1. Germline CDR1 is SGDLS and CDR2 is YYNGEE. The V and J ends lost 3 bases and 7 bases, in that order; junction bases with no gene match: 10. The CDR3 is made up of 15 amino acids. The CDR3 region is CASSADGTGFFGYTF. The CDR3 DNA sequence: TGTGCCAGCAGCGCAGACGGGACAGGGTTTTTTGGCTACACCTTC.

The sample holds a few counts of this clone. Additional DNA sequences in this sample encode the identical CDR3. The chain employs TRBV10-3 and TRBJ1-2, with no clear D. The CDR3 covers 12 residues. V was trimmed by 0 bases and J by 8 bases, leaving 7 bases between them. From germline, CDR1 is ENHRY and CDR2 SYGVKD. CDR3 amino acids: CAISESEGGYTF. In nucleotides, the CDR3 is TGTGCCATCAGTGAGTCGGAGGGCGGCTACACCTTC.

The chain combines TRBV7-9 with TRBJ2-1; D unresolved. The CDR3 covers 14 residues. The V gene lost 9 bases and the J gene lost 0 bases, with 12 bases spanning the gap. Germline loops: CDR1 SEHNR, CDR2 FQNEAQ (reference sequence). CDR3 loop: CASDPHYSYNEQFF. The DNA of the CDR3 is TGTGCCAGTGATCCTCACTACTCCTACAATGAGCAGTTCTTC.

This sequence joins TRBV28 and TRBJ1-3, with D possibly being TRBD1 (5 bases). Trimming stripped 6 bases from V and 0 bases from J, with 12 bases between. Germline CDR1 reads MDHEN; CDR2 reads SYDVKM. The CDR3 is made up of 15 amino acids. CDR3: CASRVRGTSGNTIYF. As DNA, the CDR3 is TGTGCCAGCAGAGTAAGGGGTACCTCTGGAAACACCATATATTTT.

The CDR3 sequence: CASSPGQNSNSPLHF. The CDR3 DNA is TGTGCCAGCAGCCCCGGACAGAACTCTAATTCACCCCTCCACTTT. The V gene is TRBV7-8, the J gene TRBJ1-6; perhaps TRBD1 as D (6 bases). V dropped 5 bases and J dropped 6 bases, with 14 bases sitting between them. The CDR3 spans 15 residues. From germline, CDR1 is SGHVS and CDR2 FQNEAQ.

This rearrangement joins TRBV5-8 to TRBJ2-1, with D perhaps matching TRBD2 (5 bases). Trimming removed 0 bases at V and 0 bases at J, with 7 bases between. This CDR3 has 15 amino acids. The germline V gene has CDR1 SGHTS and CDR2 YDEGEE. The CDR3 DNA reads as TGTGCCAGCAGCTTGGGAGGGAGCTCCTACAATGAGCAGTTCTTC. Its translation: CASSLGGSSYNEQFF.

This clone appeared once. This sequence joins TRBV30 and TRBJ1-2; D unresolved. CDR1 and CDR2 from the germline V gene are GTSNPN and SVGIG (reference sequence). The V end lost 5 bases, the J end lost 4 bases, and 5 bases lay between the germline ends. This CDR3 comprises 10 residues. The CDR3 spells CAWHSYGYTF. The CDR3, as DNA: TGTGCCTGGCACAGCTATGGCTACACCTTC.

V is TRBV4-1 and J is TRBJ1-1; D unresolved. Per germline, CDR1 MGHRA and CDR2 YSYEKL. This CDR3 is 16 amino acids long. The ends were cut back, 0 bases at V and 7 bases at J, with 18 bases in the middle. The CDR3 coding sequence is TGCGCCAGCAGCCAAGATGGTGGCGAGGGATATGGTGAAGCTTTCTTT. It yields the protein CASSQDGGEGYGEAFF.

This clone has more than one count but fewer than ten. The chain has TRBV4-2 and TRBJ1-5, with no clear D. The germline V gene has CDR1 LGHNA and CDR2 YNFKEQ. Trimming took off 1 base at V and 6 bases at J, with 13 bases between the two ends. The CDR3 totals 15 residues. CDR3 in DNA: TGTGCCAGCAGCCAAGTCGGGGAGGGAGGTCAGCCCCAGCATTTT. Translation: CASSQVGEGGQPQHF.

The chain combines TRBV27 with TRBJ1-5; a weak D match, TRBD1 (6 bases). Deletions cut 6 bases from V and 2 bases from J, with 11 bases between. There are 14 residues in the CDR3. Germline V CDR1 and CDR2: MNHEY, SMNVEV (reference sequence). This CDR3 is CASSPGVGNQPQHF. The CDR3 DNA sequence: TGTGCCAGCAGCCCAGGGGTTGGCAATCAGCCCCAGCATTTT.